Shown below are 20 T cell receptor beta chains from a single sample sequenced in a study of beta chain features in type 1 diabetes. The study reverse transcribed the entire isolated RNA, so it sequenced expressed TCRB transcripts. Generated by immunoSEQ multiplex PCR, the TCRdb table keeps only in-frame clones and is missing some. The profile covers roughly 290,000 clones, with roughly 8% appearing a single time and roughly 0.94% taken by the ten largest. The sequenced material came from central memory CD4+ T cells from blood. Receptors were obtained from a woman younger than 35 in good health.

This clone was observed a few times. The J gene is TRBJ1-4, the V gene TRBV7-8; the D is unclear. The V gene lost 5 bases and the J gene lost 6 bases, with 16 bases spanning the gap. The CDR3 is made up of 15 amino acids. The germline CDR1 and CDR2 sequences are SGHVS and FQNEAQ. CDR3 sequence: CASSPVGPSDEKLFF. The CDR3 DNA reads TGTGCCAGCAGCCCGGTCGGGCCCTCGGATGAAAAACTGTTTTTT.

In its sample, this clone was seen a few times. CDR3 protein: CASLRGGKNEKLFF. The CDR3 coding sequence is TGTGCCAGCCTGCGAGGGGGCAAAAATGAAAAACTGTTTTTT. The chain combines TRBV28 with TRBJ1-4, with 7 bases lining up with TRBD1. Germline values: CDR1 MDHEN, CDR2 SYDVKM. Trimming cost V 8 bases and J 5 bases; bases outside gene matches: 8. This CDR3 spans 14 amino acids.

This clone was detected only a few times. This chain joins TRBV7-3 and TRBJ2-3, with 8 bases matching TRBD2. The CDR3 spans 15 residues. CDR1 SGHTA and CDR2 FQGTGA come from the germline V gene. Trimming removed 1 base from V and 5 bases from J; junction bases left unmatched: 5. DNA for the CDR3: TGTGCCAGCAGCTTAATTCGGGAGGGCCGAGATACGCAGTATTTT. Its protein product is CASSLIREGRDTQYF.

This clone was counted between two and nine times. The V call is TRBV11-3, the J call TRBJ2-4, with D possibly called TRBD1 or TRBD2 (6 bases each). Germline CDR1 SGHNT, CDR2 YENEEA. CDR3 size: 13 residues. The V and J ends lost 0 bases and 14 bases respectively, with 14 bases between them. The CDR3 reads CASSLDRRGREYF. The DNA for the CDR3 is TGTGCCAGCAGCTTAGATCGCCGGGGGCGGGAGTACTTC.

This clone was counted between two and nine times. The chain couples TRBV28 to TRBJ2-1, with 9 bases fitting TRBD1. V lost 5 bases to trimming and J lost 1 base; unmatched junction nucleotides: 6. This CDR3 is built from 16 residues. Germline-derived CDR1 and CDR2 are MDHEN and SYDVKM. CDR3 loop: CASSPYDRGSYNEQFF. CDR3 sequence (DNA): TGTGCCAGCAGTCCCTACGACAGGGGGTCCTACAATGAGCAGTTCTTC.

This clone was counted ten times or more. The gene calls are TRBV14 and TRBJ2-7; D not certain. The V and J ends lost 5 bases and 9 bases respectively, with 14 bases between them. The CDR3 extends over 12 amino acids. CDR1 and CDR2 (germline): SGHDN, FVKESK. This CDR3 reads CASSGGRMRQYF. As DNA, the CDR3 is TGTGCCAGCAGCGGTGGACGAATGAGGCAGTACTTC.

This clone was counted between two and nine times. The chain is built from TRBV19 and TRBJ2-7, with D possibly being TRBD2 (5 bases). The CDR3 covers 12 residues. CDR1 and CDR2 from the germline V gene are LNHDA and SQIVND (reference sequence). V lost 8 bases to trimming and J lost 7 bases, with 15 bases between them. For the CDR3, the DNA is TGTGCCAGTGGAGAGGGTCTGGGGGAGCAGTACTTC. Its translation is CASGEGLGEQYF.

This clone was detected a few times. This CDR3 reads CASSNGVTQYF. CDR3 nucleotide sequence: TGTGCCAGCAGCAATGGGGTCACGCAGTATTTT. The chain joins TRBV11-1 to TRBJ2-3; D is unresolved. The CDR3 is 11 residues long. Germline-derived CDR1 and CDR2 are SGHAT and FQDESV (reference sequence). V lost 5 bases and J lost 9, with 9 bases in between.

This clone was detected only a few times. The chain is built from TRBV18 and TRBJ2-7; D not certain. The CDR3 has 14 amino acids. V was shortened by 5 bases and J by 6 bases, with 17 bases between the two germline ends. Germline V gene data show CDR1 as KGHSH and CDR2 as LQKENI. CDR3 DNA sequence: TGTGCCAGCTCATCCTCCCGATCAGCGTCCGAGCAGTACGTC. Protein product: CASSSSRSASEQYV.

This clone was counted at least ten times. The rearrangement uses TRBV13 and TRBJ1-5, with TRBD1 as a possible D gene (6 bases). Per the germline V gene, CDR1 is PRHDT and CDR2 is FYEKMQ (reference sequence). V was cut by 2 bases and J by 0 bases, with 8 bases left in between. This CDR3 has 15 amino acids. The CDR3 region is CASSLRGNSNQPQHF. The CDR3 coding sequence is TGTGCCAGCAGCTTAAGGGGGAATAGCAATCAGCCCCAGCATTTT. Full variable domain (outside the CDR3, taken from reference TRBV13 and TRBJ1-5): AAGVIQSPRHLIKEKRETATLKCYPIPRHDTVYWYQQGPGQDPQFLISFYEKMQSDKGSIPDRFSAQQFSDYHSELNMSSLELGDSALYFCASSLRGNSNQPQHFGDGTRLSIL.

This clone appeared a few times. This chain connects TRBV28 to TRBJ2-1; weak D call: TRBD2 (6 bases). V shed 1 base and J shed 8 bases, with 15 bases lying between them. The length of the CDR3 is 15 residues. From germline, CDR1 is MDHEN and CDR2 SYDVKM. The CDR3 DNA sequence: TGTGCCAGCAGTTTATTTGGGGGGATGGCCCATGAGCAGTTCTTC. It translates to CASSLFGGMAHEQFF.

The gene calls are TRBV9 and TRBJ2-5, with TRBD2 matching over 14 bases. CDR3 length: 16 amino acids. V lost 3 bases and J lost 3; bases outside the gene matches: 4. Germline loops: CDR1 SGDLS, CDR2 YYNGEE. Here the CDR3 reads CASSAGLAGGKETQYF. CDR3 in DNA: TGTGCCAGCAGCGCCGGACTAGCGGGAGGCAAAGAGACCCAGTACTTC.

V usage is TRBV5-1 and J usage is TRBJ2-5; the match to TRBD2 covers 8 bases. V shed 0 bases and J 4 bases; nucleotides not matched to a gene: 2. Germline loops: CDR1 SGHRS, CDR2 YFSETQ. The CDR3 consists of 14 residues. The CDR3 region is CASSLGLARETQYF. In DNA, the CDR3 is TGCGCCAGCAGCTTGGGACTAGCGCGAGAGACCCAGTACTTC.

The rearrangement joins TRBV19 to TRBJ2-7; 7 bases match TRBD1. Germline-derived CDR1 and CDR2 are LNHDA and SQIVND (reference sequence). V gave up 5 bases and J gave up 0 bases; unmatched junction bases: 7. The CDR3 runs 15 residues. CDR3 nucleotide sequence: TGTGCCAGTAGTTCCCCGGACAGGTCCTCCTACGAGCAGTACTTC. Encoded protein: CASSSPDRSSYEQYF.

This clone was seen only a few times. The chain carries TRBV7-2 and TRBJ2-5; 7 bases fit TRBD1. CDR1 is SGHTA, CDR2 FQGNSA, per germline. With V trimmed by 5 bases and J by 0 bases, 12 bases remained unmatched. This CDR3 comprises 17 residues. CDR3 sequence: CASSLTLTGPYQETQYF. The CDR3 coding sequence is TGTGCCAGCAGCCTTACTTTGACAGGGCCGTACCAAGAGACCCAGTACTTC.

This clone has more than one count but fewer than ten. The chain combines TRBV28 with TRBJ2-7; no clear D gene. Germline V gene lookup returns CDR1 MDHEN and CDR2 SYDVKM. V was shortened by 5 bases and J by 12 bases, with 17 bases between the two germline ends. This CDR3 has 12 residues. Here the CDR3 reads CASSGRLQFLYV. DNA of the CDR3: TGTGCCAGCAGTGGCCGGCTACAGTTTCTGTACGTC.

This clone was detected only a few times. The rearrangement uses TRBV18 and TRBJ2-6; D uncertain. This CDR3 contains 18 residues. CDR1 KGHSH and CDR2 LQKENI come from the germline V gene. V was pared by 2 bases and J by 0 bases, with 14 bases between. CDR3 DNA: TGTGCCAGCTCACCAGCACAAGTAACTCTCTCTGGGGCCAACGTCCTGACTTTC. Translating it yields CASSPAQVTLSGANVLTF. Filled out from reference TRBV18 and TRBJ2-6, the complete variable domain reads NAGVMQNPRHLVRRRGQEARLRCSPMKGHSHVYWYRQLPEEGLKFMVYLQKENIIDESGMPKERFSAEFPKEGPSILRIQQVVRGDSAAYFCASSPAQVTLSGANVLTFGAGSRLTVL.

This clone has just a few counts. The gene calls are TRBV2 and TRBJ2-4, with D perhaps matching TRBD2 (6 bases). This CDR3 region has 14 residues. Germline loops: CDR1 SNHLY, CDR2 FYNNEI. V dropped 4 bases and J dropped 9 bases, with 16 bases sitting between them. CDR3 in DNA: TGTGCCAGCAGTGGGAGGGTAGCTGGCGGCATTCAGTACTTC. It specifies CASSGRVAGGIQYF.

This clone was detected a few times. The V gene is TRBV5-8, the J gene TRBJ2-1, with 12 bases aligning to TRBD2. The J segment lost 3 bases and the V segment lost 4 bases, leaving 5 bases of the junction unmatched. CDR3 length: 16 residues. Germline-derived CDR1 and CDR2 are SGHTS and YDEGEE. Here the CDR3 reads CASSPRTSGIYNEQFF. CDR3 DNA: TGTGCCAGCAGCCCCCGGACTAGCGGGATCTACAATGAGCAGTTCTTC.

V gene TRBV18 combines with J gene TRBJ2-6; 7 bases match TRBD1. There are 17 residues in the CDR3. Germline loops: CDR1 KGHSH, CDR2 LQKENI. V gave up 2 bases and J gave up 0 bases; unmatched junction bases: 4. The CDR3 nucleotides are TGTGCCAGCTCACCAGGGACAGTTTCCTCTGGGGCCAACGTCCTGACTTTC. This sequence encodes CASSPGTVSSGANVLTF.